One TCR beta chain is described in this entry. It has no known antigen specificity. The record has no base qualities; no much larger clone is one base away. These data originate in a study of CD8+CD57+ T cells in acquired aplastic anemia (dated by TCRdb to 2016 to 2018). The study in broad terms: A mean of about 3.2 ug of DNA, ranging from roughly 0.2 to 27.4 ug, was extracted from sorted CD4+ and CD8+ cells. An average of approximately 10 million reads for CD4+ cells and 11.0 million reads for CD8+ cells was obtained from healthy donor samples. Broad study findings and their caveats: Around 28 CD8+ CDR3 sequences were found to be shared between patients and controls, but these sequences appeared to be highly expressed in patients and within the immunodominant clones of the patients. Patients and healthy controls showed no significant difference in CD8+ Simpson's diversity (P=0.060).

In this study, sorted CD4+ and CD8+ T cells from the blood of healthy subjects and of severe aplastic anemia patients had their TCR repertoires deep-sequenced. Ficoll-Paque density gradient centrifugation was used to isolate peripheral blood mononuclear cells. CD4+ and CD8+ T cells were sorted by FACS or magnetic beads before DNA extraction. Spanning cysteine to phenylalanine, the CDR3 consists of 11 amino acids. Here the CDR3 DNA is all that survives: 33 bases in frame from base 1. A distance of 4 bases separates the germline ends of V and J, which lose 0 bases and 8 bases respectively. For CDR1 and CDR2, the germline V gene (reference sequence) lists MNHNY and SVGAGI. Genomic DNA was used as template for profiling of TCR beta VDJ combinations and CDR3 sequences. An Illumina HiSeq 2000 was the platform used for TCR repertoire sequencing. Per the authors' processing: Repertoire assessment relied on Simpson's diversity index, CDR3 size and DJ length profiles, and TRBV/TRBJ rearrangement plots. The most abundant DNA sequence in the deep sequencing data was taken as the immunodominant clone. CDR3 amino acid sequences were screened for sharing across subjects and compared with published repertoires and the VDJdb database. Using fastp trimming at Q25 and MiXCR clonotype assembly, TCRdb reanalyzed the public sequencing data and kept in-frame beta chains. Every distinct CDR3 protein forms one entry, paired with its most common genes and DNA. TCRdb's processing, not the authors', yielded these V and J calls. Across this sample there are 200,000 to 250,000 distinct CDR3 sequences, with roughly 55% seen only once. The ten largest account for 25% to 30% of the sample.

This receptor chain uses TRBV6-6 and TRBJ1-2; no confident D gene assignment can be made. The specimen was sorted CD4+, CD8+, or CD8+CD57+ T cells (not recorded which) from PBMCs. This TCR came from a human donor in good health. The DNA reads TGTGCCAGCAGTTACTCGAGGGGCTACACCTTC. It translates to CASSYSRGYTF.